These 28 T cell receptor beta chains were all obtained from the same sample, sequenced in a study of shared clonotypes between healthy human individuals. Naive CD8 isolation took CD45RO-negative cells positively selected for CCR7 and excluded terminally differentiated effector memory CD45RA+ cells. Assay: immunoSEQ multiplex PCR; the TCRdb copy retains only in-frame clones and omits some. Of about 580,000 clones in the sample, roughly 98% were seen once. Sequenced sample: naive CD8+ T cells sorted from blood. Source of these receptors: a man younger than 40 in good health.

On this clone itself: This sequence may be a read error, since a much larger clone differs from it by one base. CDR3 region: CASSGQAKFNTGELFF. In DNA, the CDR3 is TGTGCCAGCAGCGGCCAAGCTAAGTTTAACACCGGGGAGCTGTTTTTT. V is TRBV9 and J is TRBJ2-2; D ambiguous. The ends were cut back, 3 bases at V and 2 bases at J, with 14 bases in the middle. Germline-derived CDR1 and CDR2 are SGDLS and YYNGEE. This CDR3 contains 16 residues.

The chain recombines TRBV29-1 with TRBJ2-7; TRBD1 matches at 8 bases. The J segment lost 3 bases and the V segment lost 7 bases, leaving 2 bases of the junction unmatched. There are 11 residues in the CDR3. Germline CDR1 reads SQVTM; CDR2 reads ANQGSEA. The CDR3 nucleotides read TGCAGCGCCGGGACAGGCTACGAGCAGTACTTC. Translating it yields CSAGTGYEQYF.

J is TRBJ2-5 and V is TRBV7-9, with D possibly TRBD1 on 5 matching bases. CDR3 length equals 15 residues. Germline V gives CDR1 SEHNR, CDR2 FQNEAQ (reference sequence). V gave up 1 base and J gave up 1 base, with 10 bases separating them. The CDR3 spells CASSLEGRAQETQYF. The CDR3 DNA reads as TGTGCCAGCAGCTTAGAAGGCAGGGCCCAAGAGACCCAGTACTTC.

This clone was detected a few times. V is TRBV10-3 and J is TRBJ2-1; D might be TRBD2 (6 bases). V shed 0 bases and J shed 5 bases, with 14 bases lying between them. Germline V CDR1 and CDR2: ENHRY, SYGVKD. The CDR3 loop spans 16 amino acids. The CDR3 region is CAISESGGGLNNEQFF. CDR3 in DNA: TGTGCCATCAGTGAGTCGGGGGGAGGTTTAAACAATGAGCAGTTCTTC.

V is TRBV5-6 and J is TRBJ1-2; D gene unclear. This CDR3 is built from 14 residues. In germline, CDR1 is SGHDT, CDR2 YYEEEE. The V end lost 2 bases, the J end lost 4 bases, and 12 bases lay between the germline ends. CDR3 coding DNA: TGTGCCAGCAGCTTACTAGACTTTGGCTATGGCTACACCTTC. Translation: CASSLLDFGYGYTF.

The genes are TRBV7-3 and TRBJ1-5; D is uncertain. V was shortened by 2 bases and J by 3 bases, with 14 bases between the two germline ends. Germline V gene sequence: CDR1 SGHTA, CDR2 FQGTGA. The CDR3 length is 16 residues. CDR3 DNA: TGTGCCAGCAGCTTATCGGGGTATCGAGACAATCAGCCCCAGCATTTT. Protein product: CASSLSGYRDNQPQHF.

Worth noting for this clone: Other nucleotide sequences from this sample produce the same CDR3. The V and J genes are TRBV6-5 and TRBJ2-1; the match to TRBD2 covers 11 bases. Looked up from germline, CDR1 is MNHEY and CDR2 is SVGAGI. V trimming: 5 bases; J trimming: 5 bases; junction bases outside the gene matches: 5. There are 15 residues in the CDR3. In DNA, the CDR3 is TGTGCCAGCAGTCCCCTAGCGGGAGGCAACAATGAGCAGTTCTTC. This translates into CASSPLAGGNNEQFF.

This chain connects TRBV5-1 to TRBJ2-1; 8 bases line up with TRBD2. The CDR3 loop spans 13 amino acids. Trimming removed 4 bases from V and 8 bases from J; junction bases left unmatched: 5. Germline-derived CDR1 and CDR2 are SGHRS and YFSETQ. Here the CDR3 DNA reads TGCGCCAGCAGCCCAGCGGGAGCTGATGAGCAGTTCTTC. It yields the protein CASSPAGADEQFF.

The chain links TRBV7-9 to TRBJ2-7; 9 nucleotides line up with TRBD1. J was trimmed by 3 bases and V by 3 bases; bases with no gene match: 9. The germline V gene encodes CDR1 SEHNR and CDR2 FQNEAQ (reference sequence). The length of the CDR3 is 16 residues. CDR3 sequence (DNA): TGTGCCAGCAGCTTTTCCCGGGACAGGGACGACTACGAGCAGTACTTC. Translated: CASSFSRDRDDYEQYF.

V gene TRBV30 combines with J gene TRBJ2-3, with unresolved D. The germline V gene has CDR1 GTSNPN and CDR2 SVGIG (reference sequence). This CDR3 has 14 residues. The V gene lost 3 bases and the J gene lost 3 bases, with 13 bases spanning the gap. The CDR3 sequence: CAWSGLLYTDTQYF. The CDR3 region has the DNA TGTGCCTGGAGCGGCCTACTCTATACAGATACGCAGTATTTT.

The DNA of the CDR3 is TGTGCCAGCAGTGAAACCAGCTTGTCCCAGGACAATGAGCAGTTCTTC. It encodes CASSETSLSQDNEQFF. This sequence joins TRBV2 and TRBJ2-1; D ambiguous. The germline V gene has CDR1 SNHLY and CDR2 FYNNEI. Trimming stripped 2 bases from V and 5 bases from J, with 16 bases between. The CDR3 loop spans 16 amino acids.

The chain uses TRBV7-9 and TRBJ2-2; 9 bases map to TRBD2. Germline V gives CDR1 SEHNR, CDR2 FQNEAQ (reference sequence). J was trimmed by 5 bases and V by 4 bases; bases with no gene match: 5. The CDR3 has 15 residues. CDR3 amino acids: CASSSIAGATGELFF. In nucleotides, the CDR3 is TGTGCCAGCAGCTCGATAGCGGGAGCGACCGGGGAGCTGTTTTTT.

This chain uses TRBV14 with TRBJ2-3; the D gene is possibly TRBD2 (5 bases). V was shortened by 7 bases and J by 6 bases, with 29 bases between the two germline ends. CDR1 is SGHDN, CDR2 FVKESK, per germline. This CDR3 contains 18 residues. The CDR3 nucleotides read TGTGCCAGCACCACCAGCGCCCTTAACGGGAATGAGGCGGATACGCAGTATTTT. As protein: CASTTSALNGNEADTQYF.

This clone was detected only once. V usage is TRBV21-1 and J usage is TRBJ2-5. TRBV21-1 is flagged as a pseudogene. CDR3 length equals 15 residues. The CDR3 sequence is CASSNLYGIQETQYF. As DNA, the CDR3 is TGTGCCAGCAGCAACCTCTACGGAATCCAAGAGACCCAGTACTTC.

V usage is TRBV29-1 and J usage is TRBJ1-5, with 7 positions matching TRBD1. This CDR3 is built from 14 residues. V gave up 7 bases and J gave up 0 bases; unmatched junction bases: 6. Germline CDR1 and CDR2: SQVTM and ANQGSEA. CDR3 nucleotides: TGCAGCGCCCTGACAGGGAATAGCAATCAGCCCCAGCATTTT. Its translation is CSALTGNSNQPQHF.

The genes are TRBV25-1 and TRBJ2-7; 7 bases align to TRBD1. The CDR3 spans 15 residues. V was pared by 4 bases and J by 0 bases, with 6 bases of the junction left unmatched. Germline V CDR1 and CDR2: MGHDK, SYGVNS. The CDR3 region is CASSGPNRGSYEQYF. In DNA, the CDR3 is TGTGCCAGCAGTGGCCCCAACAGGGGCTCCTACGAGCAGTACTTC.

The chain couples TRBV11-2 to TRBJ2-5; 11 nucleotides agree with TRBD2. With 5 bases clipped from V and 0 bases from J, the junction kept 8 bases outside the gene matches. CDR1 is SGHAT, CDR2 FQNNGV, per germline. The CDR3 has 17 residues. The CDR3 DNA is TGTGCCAGCAGCCAAGGACTAGCGGGCAAGTACCAAGAGACCCAGTACTTC. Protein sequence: CASSQGLAGKYQETQYF.

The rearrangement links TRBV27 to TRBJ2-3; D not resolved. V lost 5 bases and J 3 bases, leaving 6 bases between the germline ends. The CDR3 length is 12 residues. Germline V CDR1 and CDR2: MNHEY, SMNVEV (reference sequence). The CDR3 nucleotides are TGTGCCAGCAGTCAGAGGACAGATACGCAGTATTTT. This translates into CASSQRTDTQYF.

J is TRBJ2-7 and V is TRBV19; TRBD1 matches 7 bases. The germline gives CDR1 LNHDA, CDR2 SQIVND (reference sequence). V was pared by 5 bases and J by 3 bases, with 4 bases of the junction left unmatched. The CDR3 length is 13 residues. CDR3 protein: CASSGQEGYEQYF. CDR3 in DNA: TGTGCCAGTAGTGGACAGGAAGGCTACGAGCAGTACTTC.

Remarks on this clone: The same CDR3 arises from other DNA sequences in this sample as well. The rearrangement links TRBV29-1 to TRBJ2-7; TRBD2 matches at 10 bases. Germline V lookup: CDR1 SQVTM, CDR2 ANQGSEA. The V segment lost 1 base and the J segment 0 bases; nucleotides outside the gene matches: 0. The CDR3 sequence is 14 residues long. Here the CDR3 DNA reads TGCAGCGTTGAAGGACTAGCGGGCTCCTACGAGCAGTACTTC. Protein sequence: CSVEGLAGSYEQYF.

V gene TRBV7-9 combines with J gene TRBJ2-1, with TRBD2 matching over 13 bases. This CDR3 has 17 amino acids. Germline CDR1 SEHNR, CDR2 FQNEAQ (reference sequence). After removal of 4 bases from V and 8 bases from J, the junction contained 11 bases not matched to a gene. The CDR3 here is CASSSETRTSGSYEQFF. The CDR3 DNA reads TGTGCCAGCAGCTCGGAGACCCGGACTAGCGGGAGTTATGAGCAGTTCTTC.

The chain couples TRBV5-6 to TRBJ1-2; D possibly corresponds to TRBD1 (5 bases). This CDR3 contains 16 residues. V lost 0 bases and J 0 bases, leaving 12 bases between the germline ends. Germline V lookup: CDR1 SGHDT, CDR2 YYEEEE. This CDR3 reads CASSLEVTGANYGYTF. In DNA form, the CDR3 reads TGTGCCAGCAGCTTGGAAGTTACAGGAGCTAACTATGGCTACACCTTC.

For the CDR3, the DNA is TGCGCCAGCAGCCAAGCGGGACAGGTATCCCATCCCTCTAATGAAAAACTGTTTTTT. Translating gives CASSQAGQVSHPSNEKLFF. The V gene is TRBV4-1, the J gene TRBJ1-4; 8 positions match TRBD1. The CDR3 sequence is 19 residues long. V trimming: 1 base; J trimming: 3 bases; junction bases outside the gene matches: 13. In germline, CDR1 is MGHRA, CDR2 YSYEKL.

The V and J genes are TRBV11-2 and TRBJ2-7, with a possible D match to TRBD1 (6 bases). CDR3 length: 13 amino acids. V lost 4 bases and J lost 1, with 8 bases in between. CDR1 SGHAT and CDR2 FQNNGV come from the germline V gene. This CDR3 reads CASSSDSSYEQYF. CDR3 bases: TGTGCCAGCAGCTCGGACAGTTCCTACGAGCAGTACTTC.

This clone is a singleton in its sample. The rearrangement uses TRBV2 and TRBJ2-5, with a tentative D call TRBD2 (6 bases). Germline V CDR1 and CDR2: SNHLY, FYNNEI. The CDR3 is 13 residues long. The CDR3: CSSEGFGWETQYF. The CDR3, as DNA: TGTTCCTCGGAGGGTTTTGGGTGGGAGACCCAGTACTTC.

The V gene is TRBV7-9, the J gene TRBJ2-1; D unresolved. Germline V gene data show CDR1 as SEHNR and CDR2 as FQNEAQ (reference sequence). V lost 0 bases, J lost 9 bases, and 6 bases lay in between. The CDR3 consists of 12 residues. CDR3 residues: CASSLAWSEQFF. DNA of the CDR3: TGTGCCAGCAGCTTAGCTTGGAGTGAGCAGTTCTTC.

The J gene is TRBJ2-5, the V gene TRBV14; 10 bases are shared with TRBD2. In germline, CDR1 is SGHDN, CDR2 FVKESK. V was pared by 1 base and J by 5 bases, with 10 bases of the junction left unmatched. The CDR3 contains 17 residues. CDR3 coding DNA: TGTGCCAGCAGCCAAGGGGCTAGCGGGAGACCGAGGGAGACCCAGTACTTC. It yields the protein CASSQGASGRPRETQYF.

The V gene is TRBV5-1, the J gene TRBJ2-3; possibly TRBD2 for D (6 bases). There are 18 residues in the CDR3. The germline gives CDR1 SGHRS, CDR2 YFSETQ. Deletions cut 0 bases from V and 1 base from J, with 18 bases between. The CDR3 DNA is TGCGCCAGCAGCTTGGGGGTAGGCTTGAGGAGGGGCACAGATACGCAGTATTTT. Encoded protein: CASSLGVGLRRGTDTQYF.